The 23 T cell receptor beta chains below were found in one sample sequenced in a study of CD8+ T cells in alopecia areata. Reverse transcribed after extraction, RNA yielded cDNA as the sequencing template. The data were produced by immunoSEQ multiplex PCR, yet TCRdb's version contains in-frame clones alone and is incomplete. The sample has 180,000 or so clones, over 55% seen once. Sample: CD4+ T cells sorted from blood, taken at week 0. The receptors were gathered from a human donor with alopecia areata.

The chain uses TRBV7-9 and TRBJ2-3; D possibly uses TRBD1 or TRBD2 (6 bases each). CDR3 length: 12 residues. CDR1 is SEHNR and CDR2 is FQNEAQ in the germline V gene (reference sequence). This CDR3 reads CGGTNVTDTQYF. DNA for the CDR3: TGTGGCGGGACAAATGTAACAGATACGCAGTATTTT.

The chain uses TRBV5-6 and TRBJ2-7; no firm D call. V shed 4 bases and J shed 4 bases, with 21 bases lying between them. Germline assignment: CDR1 SGHDT and CDR2 YYEEEE. This CDR3 has 16 residues. The CDR3 bases are TGTGCCAGCAGCGTGCCTGATGGTCTGGGGAATTACGAGCAGTACTTC. This codes for CASSVPDGLGNYEQYF. Filled out from reference TRBV5-6 and TRBJ2-7, the complete variable domain reads DAGVTQSPTHLIKTRGQQVTLRCSPKSGHDTVSWYQQALGQGPQFIFQYYEEEERQRGNFPDRFSGHQFPNYSSELNVNALLLGDSALYLCASSVPDGLGNYEQYFGPGTRLTVT.

The chain is built from TRBV2 and TRBJ2-1; unclear D gene. Germline CDR1 and CDR2: SNHLY and FYNNEI. Trimming shortened V by 7 bases and J by 0 bases, and 10 bases separated the two germline ends. The CDR3 length is 14 residues. The CDR3 here is CASNGVSSYNEQFF. The CDR3 bases are TGTGCCAGCAATGGCGTATCCTCCTACAATGAGCAGTTCTTC.

In DNA form, the CDR3 reads TGTGCCAGCAGCGGAAACCCTAGCGGGGTCGAGACCCAGTACTTC. Translating it yields CASSGNPSGVETQYF. The chain is built from TRBV9 and TRBJ2-5; 9 bases align to TRBD2. V shed 3 bases, J shed 5 bases, and the junction held 8 bases outside the gene matches. CDR1 is SGDLS, CDR2 YYNGEE, per germline. The CDR3 runs to 15 residues.

The chain recombines TRBV10-2 with TRBJ2-2; D is uncertain. V was clipped by 5 bases and J by 5 bases, with 3 bases between them. CDR3 size: 11 residues. Germline CDR1 WSHSY, CDR2 SAAADI. This chain's CDR3 is CASSKTGELFF. In DNA form, the CDR3 reads TGCGCCAGCAGTAAGACCGGGGAGCTGTTTTTT.

The chain carries TRBV29-1 and TRBJ1-1; D gene uncertain. Germline lookup yields CDR1 SQVTM and CDR2 ANQGSEA. Trimming removed 2 bases at V and 10 bases at J, with 11 bases between. This CDR3 comprises 11 residues. CDR3 in DNA: TGCAGCGTTGAAACCCAGGCCCGAGCTTTCTTT. Translation gives CSVETQARAFF.

This chain uses TRBV30 with TRBJ1-1; D gene ambiguous. The V end was cut by 7 bases, the J end by 1 base, with 10 bases between. The CDR3 totals 12 residues. CDR1 is GTSNPN, CDR2 SVGIG, per germline (reference sequence). The CDR3 coding sequence is TGTGCCTCCATCGGAGGGAACACTGAAGCTTTCTTT. This gives the protein CASIGGNTEAFF. Full variable domain (missing parts from reference TRBV30 and TRBJ1-1): SQTIHQWPATLVQPVGSPLSLECTVEGTSNPNLYWYRQAAGRGLQLLFYSVGIGQISSEVPQNLSASRPQDRQFILSSKKLLLSDSGFYLCASIGGNTEAFFGQGTRLTVV.

The chain combines TRBV2 with TRBJ2-5; 9 bases map to TRBD2. The V gene's germline CDR1 is SNHLY and CDR2 FYNNEI. CDR3 length: 14 residues. V was pared by 1 base and J by 9 bases, with 6 bases of the junction left unmatched. The DNA for the CDR3 is TGTGCCAGCAGTGAAGTGGCTAGCGGGGTGGCCCAGTACTTC. Its translation is CASSEVASGVAQYF.

The chain recombines TRBV7-2 with TRBJ1-4; D is unresolved. Trimming shortened V by 2 bases and J by 7 bases, and 11 bases separated the two germline ends. This CDR3 spans 14 amino acids. Looked up from germline, CDR1 is SGHTA and CDR2 is FQGNSA. DNA for the CDR3: TGTGCCAGCAGCTTAAGCCCGAGTGGTGAAAAACTGTTTTTT. Translation gives CASSLSPSGEKLFF.

This clone was detected only once. The CDR3 sequence is CSVETVYNEQFF. Written as DNA, the CDR3 is TGCAGCGTTGAGACGGTGTACAATGAGCAGTTCTTC. V is TRBV29-1 and J is TRBJ2-1; D call uncertain. Between the trimmed V and J ends, which lost 3 bases and 4 bases, there was a span of 7 bases. Germline V gene sequence: CDR1 SQVTM, CDR2 ANQGSEA. This CDR3 comprises 12 residues.

The chain is built from TRBV5-1 and TRBJ2-7; weak D call: TRBD2 (6 bases). Between the trimmed V and J ends, which lost 4 bases and 7 bases, there was a span of 15 bases. The CDR3 extends over 13 amino acids. Germline loops: CDR1 SGHRS, CDR2 YFSETQ. CDR3 in DNA: TGCGCCAGCAGCCCCTCGCCGGCGGGAGAGCAGTACTTC. Its protein product is CASSPSPAGEQYF. Complete variable domain (other parts from reference TRBV5-1 and TRBJ2-7): KAGVTQTPRYLIKTRGQQVTLSCSPISGHRSVSWYQQTPGQGLQFLFEYFSETQRNKGNFPGRFSGRQFSNSRSEMNVSTLELGDSALYLCASSPSPAGEQYFGPGTRLTVT.

J is TRBJ1-1 and V is TRBV29-1; D is unclear. Germline V CDR1 and CDR2: SQVTM, ANQGSEA. CDR3 length: 13 residues. V was clipped by 7 bases and J by 0 bases, with 12 bases between them. The CDR3 DNA follows: TGCAGCGCCCAACGGACCGTGAACACTGAAGCTTTCTTT. Translated, it gives CSAQRTVNTEAFF.

This clone has just a few counts. The chain employs TRBV7-6 and TRBJ2-7; D assignment may be TRBD1 or TRBD2 (5 bases each). This CDR3 has 13 amino acids. V dropped 0 bases and J dropped 8 bases, with 11 bases sitting between them. Germline CDR1 and CDR2: SGHVS and FNYEAQ. The CDR3 DNA follows: TGTGCCAGCAGCTTAGCCTCAACGGGGCAGCAGTACTTC. Encoded protein: CASSLASTGQQYF.

The rearrangement uses TRBV2 and TRBJ1-1, with D maybe TRBD1 (6 bases). Germline lookup yields CDR1 SNHLY and CDR2 FYNNEI. The CDR3 spans 12 residues. Trimming stripped 3 bases from V and 14 bases from J, with 16 bases between. The CDR3 region is CASSEDSQLVFF. The CDR3 region has the DNA TGTGCCAGCAGTGAGGACAGCCAACTGGTGTTCTTT.

This clone occurred once. V usage is TRBV27 and J usage is TRBJ1-2, with D possibly matching TRBD1 (5 bases). Per the germline V gene, CDR1 is MNHEY and CDR2 is SMNVEV (reference sequence). Trimming left V 3 bases short and J 6 bases short, with 11 bases between. The CDR3 consists of 13 residues. As DNA, the CDR3 is TGTGCCAGCAGTTTCAGGGCGATGGATGGCTACACCTTC. Its translation is CASSFRAMDGYTF.

The chain uses TRBV5-6 and TRBJ2-1; 12 bases fit TRBD2. With 2 bases clipped from V and 8 bases from J, the junction kept 5 bases outside the gene matches. Germline loops: CDR1 SGHDT, CDR2 YYEEEE. The CDR3 contains 15 residues. The CDR3 sequence: CASSFGLAGTDEQFF. The CDR3 coding sequence is TGTGCCAGCAGCTTCGGACTAGCGGGGACGGATGAGCAGTTCTTC. The full variable domain, in which reference TRBV5-6 and TRBJ2-1 provide the parts outside the CDR3, is DAGVTQSPTHLIKTRGQQVTLRCSPKSGHDTVSWYQQALGQGPQFIFQYYEEEERQRGNFPDRFSGHQFPNYSSELNVNALLLGDSALYLCASSFGLAGTDEQFFGPGTRLTVL.

The rearrangement uses TRBV29-1 and TRBJ1-2, with D perhaps TRBD1 (5 bases). CDR3 length: 11 residues. Looked up from germline, CDR1 is SQVTM and CDR2 is ANQGSEA. V lost 6 bases to trimming and J lost 6 bases, with 11 bases between them. The CDR3 DNA is TGCAGCGTAATGGGACGGGATGGCTACACCTTC. It specifies CSVMGRDGYTF.

The chain links TRBV6-4 to TRBJ2-1; tentative D call: TRBD1 (5 bases). The CDR3 is 12 amino acids. Trimming took 9 bases from V and 8 from J, leaving 14 bases between them. The V gene's germline CDR1 is MRHNA and CDR2 SNTAGT. CDR3 amino acids: CASSAQGDEQFF. The CDR3 DNA follows: TGTGCCAGTTCAGCCCAGGGCGATGAGCAGTTCTTC.

The DNA of the CDR3 is TGTGCCGGCACCCTAGGGGCGAACACCGGGGAGCTGTTTTTT. It translates to CAGTLGANTGELFF. The chain has TRBV11-2 and TRBJ2-2; a weak D match, TRBD1 (5 bases). Germline CDR1 reads SGHAT; CDR2 reads FQNNGV. Trimming took 11 bases from V and 0 from J, leaving 13 bases between them. The CDR3 has 14 amino acids.

A few counts support this clone. DNA for the CDR3: TGTGCCAGCAGCGCAAAGGGGGGTTCTTCACCCCTCCACTTT. Encoded protein: CASSAKGGSSPLHF. The chain is built from TRBV9 and TRBJ1-6; D might be TRBD1 (6 bases). The germline V gene encodes CDR1 SGDLS and CDR2 YYNGEE. Between the trimmed V and J ends, which lost 3 bases and 9 bases, there was a span of 13 bases. The CDR3 sequence is 14 residues long.

This chain connects TRBV7-2 to TRBJ2-7, with TRBD1 matching over 7 bases. Per germline, CDR1 SGHTA and CDR2 FQGNSA. There are 15 residues in the CDR3. With V trimmed by 5 bases and J by 2 bases, 9 bases remained unmatched. The CDR3 region is CASSPRQGPTYEQYF. The CDR3 region has the DNA TGTGCCAGCAGCCCCCGACAGGGTCCTACCTACGAGCAGTACTTC.

V is TRBV7-2 and J is TRBJ1-2; D not resolved. This CDR3 contains 15 residues. Trimming removed 3 bases at V and 4 bases at J, with 15 bases between. Germline CDR1 reads SGHTA; CDR2 reads FQGNSA. The CDR3 is CASSFPTPEGYGYTF. CDR3 bases: TGTGCCAGCAGCTTCCCTACACCCGAGGGCTATGGCTACACCTTC.

V and J are TRBV7-2 and TRBJ2-1; no reliable D call. The length of the CDR3 is 13 residues. CDR1 is SGHTA and CDR2 is FQGNSA in the germline V gene. V lost 4 bases, J lost 4 bases, and 8 bases lay in between. The CDR3 DNA follows: TGTGCCAGCAGCTCCCCCTCGTACAATGAGCAGTTCTTC. Protein sequence: CASSSPSYNEQFF.